This passage covers 11 T cell receptor beta chains from one sample sequenced in a study of T-cell memory formation after mild COVID-19. TCRdb re-called the 5' RACE reads with MiXCR, one entry per CDR3 protein. The sample yields nearly 110,000 distinct CDR3 sequences, under 15% seen once. The sample taken for sequencing was PBMCs or a T cell subset sorted from them (not recorded which). These receptors all stem from a young man who had mild COVID-19 (a few samples of this study predate the infection). Cell type and time point are not known.

J is TRBJ2-2 and V is TRBV4-3; perhaps TRBD1 as D (5 bases). Trimming took off 1 base at V and 1 base at J, with 7 bases between the two ends. The CDR3 is made up of 15 amino acids. The V gene's germline CDR1 is LGHNA and CDR2 YSLEER. For the CDR3, the DNA is TGCGCCAGCAGCCAAGTGCAGGGGAACACCGGGGAGCTGTTTTTT. Translated: CASSQVQGNTGELFF.

This clonotype showed up many times. The rearrangement uses TRBV7-6 and TRBJ1-2; D is unclear. Germline CDR1 is SGHVS and CDR2 is FNYEAQ. Trimming cost V 5 bases and J 4 bases, with 14 bases left between them. There are 14 residues in the CDR3. The CDR3 DNA reads TGTGCCAGCAGCGTGGACGGGAGCCTCTATGGCTACACCTTC. Protein product: CASSVDGSLYGYTF.

This chain links TRBV3-1 with TRBJ2-3; tentatively, D is TRBD1 (6 bases). Germline V gives CDR1 LGHDT, CDR2 YNNKEL (reference sequence). Trimming shortened V by 4 bases and J by 12 bases, and 14 bases separated the two germline ends. The CDR3 is 12 residues long. The DNA for the CDR3 is TGTGCCAGCAGCCTACAGGGAGCTGCACAGTATTTT. Encoded protein: CASSLQGAAQYF.

The rearrangement joins TRBV15 to TRBJ2-1; D might be TRBD1 or TRBD2, each matching 6 bases. Per germline, CDR1 LNHNV and CDR2 YYDKDF (reference sequence). V gave up 3 bases and J gave up 0 bases, with 9 bases separating them. The CDR3 contains 15 residues. The DNA for the CDR3 is TGTGCCACCAGCAGGGAGGGGGACTCCTACAATGAGCAGTTCTTC. Encoded protein: CATSREGDSYNEQFF. The entire variable domain, with the rest obtained from reference TRBV15 and TRBJ2-1, is as follows: DAMVIQNPRYQVTQFGKPVTLSCSQTLNHNVMYWYQQKSSQAPKLLFHYYDKDFNNEADTPDNFQSRRPNTSFCFLDIRSPGLGDTAMYLCATSREGDSYNEQFFGPGTRLTVL.

This clonotype has a count of ten or more. The chain has TRBV5-1 and TRBJ2-7; no firm D call. Germline V CDR1 and CDR2: SGHRS, YFSETQ. V was trimmed by 1 base and J by 5 bases, leaving 10 bases between them. The CDR3 sequence is 13 residues long. CDR3 DNA: TGCGCCAGCAGCTTGACACCGGCGGACGAGCAGTACTTC. As protein: CASSLTPADEQYF.

This clonotype was seen more than once but under ten times. The chain uses TRBV4-1 and TRBJ2-2; TRBD2 aligns across 9 bases. Germline V gene sequence: CDR1 MGHRA, CDR2 YSYEKL. This CDR3 contains 17 residues. Trimming cost V 8 bases and J 7 bases; bases outside gene matches: 17. The CDR3 coding sequence is TGCGCCAGCTCCGCCAGACTAGCGGATCTTTTGGGCGGGGAGCTGTTTTTT. This codes for CASSARLADLLGGELFF.

This chain connects TRBV11-2 to TRBJ1-2, with 9 bases lining up with TRBD1. Germline assignment: CDR1 SGHAT and CDR2 FQNNGV. This CDR3 is 14 amino acids long. With V trimmed by 7 bases and J by 1 base, 4 bases remained unmatched. CDR3: CASNPDRGNYGYTF. Here the CDR3 DNA reads TGTGCCAGCAACCCGGACAGGGGTAACTATGGCTACACCTTC.

This chain joins TRBV4-2 and TRBJ2-7; the D is unclear. The CDR3 contains 12 residues. V lost 1 base, J lost 2 bases, and 3 bases lay in between. From germline, CDR1 is LGHNA and CDR2 YNFKEQ. CDR3 loop: CASSQGTYEQYF. The CDR3 DNA sequence: TGTGCCAGCAGCCAAGGAACCTACGAGCAGTACTTC.

A few counts support this clonotype. The chain carries TRBV6-6 and TRBJ2-1; D call uncertain. Germline CDR1 reads MNHNY; CDR2 reads SVGAGI (reference sequence). This CDR3 region has 11 residues. Trimming removed 2 bases from V and 9 bases from J, with 5 bases in between. The CDR3 reads CASSYIGEQFF. Here the CDR3 DNA reads TGTGCCAGCAGTTACATCGGTGAGCAGTTCTTC.

This clonotype appeared a few times. V is TRBV28 and J is TRBJ1-1; no clear D gene. The germline gives CDR1 MDHEN, CDR2 SYDVKM. Between the trimmed V and J ends, which lost 3 bases and 1 base, there was a span of 6 bases. This CDR3 has 13 amino acids. The CDR3 loop reads CASSFRPNTEAFF. The CDR3 nucleotides are TGTGCCAGCAGTTTCCGGCCGAACACTGAAGCTTTCTTT.

This clonotype appeared a few times. One end of the junction varies from germline; a read error may be responsible. V and J are TRBV4-3 and TRBJ2-7; TRBD2 matches 7 bases. Germline assignment: CDR1 LGHNA and CDR2 YSLEER. This CDR3 has 16 residues. Written as DNA, the CDR3 is TGCGCCAGCAGCCAAGAGGCATGGCGGGGGTCCTTCGAGCAGTACTTC. The encoded protein is CASSQEAWRGSFEQYF.